The text below deals with one T cell receptor (beta chain). As yet, its antigen is unknown. The sample belongs to a study of cytomegalovirus exposure and HLA in healthy donors. The study ran its PCR with 60 Vbeta and 13 Jbeta primers. Data came from immunoSEQ multiplex PCR; TCRdb stores just in-frame clones and leaves some out. The sample shows under 120,000 clones, roughly 78% of them seen only once. CDR3 length: 16 residues. Trimming shortened V by 0 bases and J by 2 bases, and 12 bases separated the two germline ends. Germline V gene sequence: CDR1 MGHRA, CDR2 YSYEKL. Study results and limitations: A later examination showed that TCR association rates differed by HLA locus, with DRB1 most and HLA-C fewest. For TCR beta chains, V- and J-gene trimming was later linked to a missense DCLRE1C variant. Accurate prediction of most subjects' HLA-A and HLA-B alleles from TCR beta sequences was reported.

The sequence was obtained from a woman aged 40 to 50 in good health and CMV-seronegative. Source material: PBMCs. V and J are TRBV4-1 and TRBJ2-3; D perhaps matches TRBD1 (5 bases). The CDR3 spells CASSQDTGRLTDTQYF. The CDR3 nucleotides are TGCGCCAGCAGCCAAGATACAGGACGCCTCACAGATACGCAGTATTTT.